The clone carrying this T cell receptor (beta chain) has just one count. The antigen remains undetermined. The sample comes from a study of cytomegalovirus exposure and HLA in healthy donors. 13 Jbeta primers and 60 Vbeta primers were used for the PCR. Sequencing used immunoSEQ multiplex PCR; TCRdb keeps in-frame clones, though not all of them. The sample lists about 82,000 clones; 80% to 90% were seen once. Study-level results: Some highly shared sequence variants likely arose as a pipeline artifact. Across donors, most TCRs were seen rarely, yet some public ones were widespread.

The CDR3 consists of 15 residues. Trimming left V 7 bases short and J 5 bases short, with 20 bases between. Germline CDR1 reads MDHEN; CDR2 reads SYDVKM. The TCR was taken from a man between 65 and 85 years old in good health and CMV-seropositive. The sequenced material came from PBMCs. J is TRBJ1-2 and V is TRBV28; TRBD1 might be the D (6 bases). The CDR3 DNA follows: TGTGCCAGCACGCGGACAGTTTCTATGGCTTATGGCTACACCTTC. This gives the protein CASTRTVSMAYGYTF.